A selection of T cell receptor beta chains follows, all from one sample in a study of cytomegalovirus exposure and HLA in healthy donors. TCRdb's copy holds only in-frame clones and misses some; the assay was immunoSEQ multiplex PCR. The sample lists roughly 200,000 clones, over 70% occurring once. Sequencing was done on a sample of PBMCs. Source of these receptors: a male donor in good health and CMV-seronegative. Both conserved end residues are part of each CDR3. A D gene is named only where the DNA matches it firmly. Clone size is stated in some rows and not others, as once, few, many or a class when expanded.

cdr3_aa	cdr3_nt	v_call	d_call	j_call	clone_size
CASTGTRVTGNTIYF	TGTGCCAGCACGGGTACTCGGGTGACTGGAAACACCATATATTTT	TRBV7-9	NA	TRBJ1-3	NA
CASGRGGSGFYNEQFF	TGTGCCAGTGGCAGGGGTGGTAGCGGGTTCTACAATGAGCAGTTCTTC	TRBV2	NA	TRBJ2-1	NA
CASSFRQGQGYTF	TGTGCCAGCAGCTTCCGACAGGGTCAGGGCTACACCTTC	TRBV7-2	TRBD1	TRBJ1-2	once
CASSDRWDSPPLHF	TGTGCCAGCAGCGACCGTTGGGACAGTCCACCCCTCCACTTT	TRBV7-9	TRBD1	TRBJ1-6	NA
CASSIKTGSWQPQHF	TGTGCCAGTAGTATAAAGACAGGGAGTTGGCAGCCCCAGCATTTT	TRBV19	TRBD1	TRBJ1-5	NA
CASSTWTGGYEQYF	TGTGCCAGCAGTACCTGGACAGGGGGCTACGAGCAGTACTTC	TRBV6-5	TRBD1	TRBJ2-7	NA
CASSSQGGYTF	TGCGCCAGCAGCTCCCAGGGGGGCTACACCTTC	TRBV5-1	NA	TRBJ1-2	few
CASRSHQGAAAFF	TGTGCCAGCAGATCACACCAGGGGGCTGCGGCTTTCTTT	TRBV7-2	TRBD1	TRBJ1-1	few
CASSDSSPSQPQHF	TGTGCCAGCAGTGACTCGAGCCCGAGCCAGCCCCAGCATTTT	TRBV6-4	NA	TRBJ1-5	NA
CASREGQDGYPQHF	TGTGCCAGCAGGGAAGGACAGGACGGTTACCCCCAGCATTTT	TRBV6-1	TRBD1	TRBJ1-5	NA
CSSSFQGSNQPQHF	TGTTCCAGCAGCTTCCAGGGCAGCAATCAGCCCCAGCATTTT	TRBV7-9	NA	TRBJ1-5	NA
CASIRTGTINEKLFF	TGTGCCAGCATTCGAACCGGGACAATTAATGAAAAACTGTTTTTT	TRBV2	NA	TRBJ1-4	NA
CASSLVRQEYEQFF	TGTGCCAGCAGCTTAGTGCGACAGGAGTATGAGCAGTTCTTC	TRBV7-8	NA	TRBJ2-1	NA
CASSPRSQRADEQFF	TGTGCCAGCAGCCCTAGGAGCCAGCGGGCAGATGAGCAGTTCTTC	TRBV6-6	NA	TRBJ2-1	few
CASSMGDRWDEQYF	TGTGCCAGTAGTATGGGGGACAGGTGGGACGAGCAGTACTTC	TRBV19	TRBD1	TRBJ2-7	NA
CASSSGTVYSNQPQHF	TGTGCCAGCAGCTCCGGGACAGTCTATAGCAATCAGCCCCAGCATTTT	TRBV28	TRBD1	TRBJ1-5	NA
CASRLSGSGTDTQYF	TGTGCCAGCAGACTTTCCGGGAGTGGCACAGATACGCAGTATTTT	TRBV14	NA	TRBJ2-3	NA
CASSLVGGTEAFF	TGTGCCAGCAGTTTGGTCGGCGGGACTGAAGCTTTCTTT	TRBV28	NA	TRBJ1-1	NA
CASSSRLAGGPSQETQYF	TGTGCCAGCAGCTCTCGACTAGCGGGAGGGCCGAGCCAAGAGACCCAGTACTTC	TRBV9	TRBD2	TRBJ2-5	once
CASSPGQGAATGSPLHF	TGTGCCAGCAGCCCCGGACAGGGGGCGGCTACGGGCTCACCCCTCCACTTT	TRBV7-6	TRBD1	TRBJ1-6	NA
CASRGTGSLLLTQHF	TGTGCCAGCAGAGGGACAGGGTCCCTGTTATTGACCCAGCATTTT	TRBV27	TRBD1	TRBJ1-5	NA
CATSRGGRGSTEAFF	TGTGCCACCAGCAGAGGGGGGAGGGGATCGACTGAAGCTTTCTTT	TRBV15	NA	TRBJ1-1	NA
CASSKPTGGGNQPQHF	TGTGCCAGCAGTAAACCGACAGGGGGAGGCAATCAGCCCCAGCATTTT	TRBV28	TRBD1	TRBJ1-5	NA
CASSSGDRENEQYF	TGTGCCAGCAGTTCCGGGGACAGGGAAAACGAGCAGTACTTC	TRBV28	TRBD1	TRBJ2-7	NA
CASSFAGPQVGYTF	TGTGCCAGCAGCTTCGCGGGGCCTCAAGTCGGCTACACCTTC	TRBV7-2	NA	TRBJ1-2	NA
CATRPGVNQPQHF	TGTGCCACCCGACCGGGAGTCAATCAGCCCCAGCATTTT	TRBV6-5	NA	TRBJ1-5	NA
CASSFGGGYEQYF	TGCGCCAGCAGCTTCGGGGGGGGGTACGAGCAGTACTTC	TRBV5-1	TRBD2	TRBJ2-7	NA
CASSPGGSNQPQHF	TGTGCCAGCTCACCGGGGGGGAGCAATCAGCCCCAGCATTTT	TRBV18	NA	TRBJ1-5	NA
CAWSESLGTGSNQPQHF	TGTGCCTGGAGTGAAAGTCTTGGGACAGGGAGCAATCAGCCCCAGCATTTT	TRBV30	TRBD1	TRBJ1-5	NA
CASSAGRGNQPQHF	TGTGCCAGTAGTGCGGGCAGGGGGAATCAGCCCCAGCATTTT	TRBV19	TRBD1	TRBJ1-5	NA
CSDSREGYF	TGCAGCGACTCCCGGGAGGGGTATTTT	TRBV29-1	TRBD2	TRBJ2-3	NA
CASSYVGAGAYNEQFF	TGTGCCAGCAGTTACGTTGGGGCGGGGGCCTACAATGAGCAGTTCTTC	TRBV6-6	TRBD2	TRBJ2-1	NA
CASSADRGDTEAFF	TGTGCCAGCAGTGCCGACAGGGGGGACACTGAAGCTTTCTTT	TRBV2	TRBD1	TRBJ1-1	NA
CASSLVGLAGGEQFF	TGTGCCAGCAGCTTAGTCGGGCTAGCGGGAGGTGAGCAGTTCTTC	TRBV7-2	TRBD2	TRBJ2-1	few
CASSPGGVAGGPSNEQFF	TGCGCCAGCAGTCCCGGGGGGGTAGCGGGAGGGCCTAGCAATGAGCAGTTCTTC	TRBV4-1	TRBD2	TRBJ2-1	NA
CASNTGTGRTEAFF	TGTGCTAGCAATACCGGGACAGGAAGGACTGAAGCTTTCTTT	TRBV12-5	TRBD1	TRBJ1-1	NA
CASTTRGGVSGYTF	TGTGCCAGCACCACAAGGGGGGGTGTCTCCGGCTACACCTTC	TRBV6-6	NA	TRBJ1-2	few
CASSKGAPMYNEQFF	TGTGCCAGTAGCAAAGGAGCCCCGATGTACAATGAGCAGTTCTTC	TRBV19	NA	TRBJ2-1	NA
CASSPPGLAYNEQFF	TGTGCCAGCAGCCCGCCGGGACTAGCTTACAATGAGCAGTTCTTC	TRBV7-9	TRBD2	TRBJ2-1	NA
CASSGNPGLENTGELFF	TGTGCCAGCAGCGGAAATCCGGGACTAGAAAACACCGGGGAGCTGTTTTTT	TRBV11-3	TRBD2	TRBJ2-2	few
CASSPRVQRNYNEQFF	TGTGCCAGCAGCCCGAGGGTCCAGCGGAACTACAATGAGCAGTTCTTC	TRBV11-2	NA	TRBJ2-1	few
CASSPGTSGGYNEQFF	TGTGCCAGCAGTCCCGGGACTAGCGGGGGGTACAATGAGCAGTTCTTC	TRBV6-6	TRBD2	TRBJ2-1	NA
CASSISPLRAGGNQPQHF	TGTGCCAGTAGTATAAGTCCTCTTAGGGCAGGGGGCAATCAGCCCCAGCATTTT	TRBV19	NA	TRBJ1-5	NA
CASSETSGRHEQFF	TGTGCCAGCAGCGAGACTAGCGGGAGACATGAGCAGTTCTTC	TRBV9	TRBD2	TRBJ2-1	NA
CASSSRITYEQYF	TGTGCCAGCAGCTCGCGCATTACCTACGAGCAGTACTTC	TRBV11-2	NA	TRBJ2-7	few
CASSLQGAAETQYF	TGTGCCAGCAGCTTACAGGGGGCGGCAGAGACCCAGTACTTC	TRBV5-4	TRBD1	TRBJ2-5	NA
CSARDSVEQFF	TGCAGTGCTAGAGATTCCGTTGAGCAGTTCTTC	TRBV20-1	NA	TRBJ2-1	NA
CASTRQGSRTGELFF	TGTGCCAGTACAAGACAGGGGTCACGGACCGGGGAGCTGTTTTTT	TRBV19	TRBD1	TRBJ2-2	NA
CASSATSGTYEQYF	TGTGCCAGCAGCGCGACTAGCGGCACCTACGAGCAGTACTTC	TRBV7-9	TRBD2	TRBJ2-7	NA
CASGQIYNEQFF	TGTGCCAGCGGCCAGATCTACAATGAGCAGTTCTTC	TRBV28	NA	TRBJ2-1	NA